The present entry profiles one T cell receptor (beta chain) with its context. As yet, its antigen is unknown. The V gene end was trimmed by 7 bases and the J gene end by 1 base; junction bases not matched to a gene: 2. From germline, CDR1 is SQVTM and CDR2 ANQGSEA. The CDR3 covers 12 residues. The data were obtained in a study of cytomegalovirus exposure and HLA in healthy donors. The wider study: In terms of ancestry, the Caucasian-associated cluster contained about four fifths of the roughly 400 genotyped donors. Notes on the study in general: It was reported that TCR beta sequences correctly inferred the HLA-A and HLA-B alleles for most subjects. As a later analysis showed, several of the most significant clusters appeared to be linked to common viral pathogens. Associated with cytomegalovirus, according to the listing, were 150 to 200 TCR beta chains.

The PCR was carried out with 60 Vbeta primers and 13 Jbeta primers. Sequencing was performed with immunoSEQ multiplex PCR; in TCRdb, only in-frame clones are kept and a portion is missing. This sample contains 200,000 to 250,000 clones. The sequencing sample was made of PBMCs. The receptor comes from a girl under 10 years old in good health and CMV-seropositive. The chain employs TRBV29-1 and TRBJ2-5; 8 bases map to TRBD1. CDR3 region: CSGDRGQETQYF. The DNA of the CDR3 is TGCAGCGGCGACAGGGGCCAAGAGACCCAGTACTTC.